This T cell receptor (beta chain) was recovered during a study of molecular identifiers for immune sequencing clone quantification. Across the whole study: In replicates, RNA taken from 20,000 or 100,000 naive CD8 cells was divided five ways, and four portions underwent sequencing. The study, taken as a whole, reports: In naive cells, under 1% of molecules belonged to clones above 20 RNA copies, against over 98% in effector cells.

Of note for this clonotype: Its antigen remains unidentified. A much larger clone is a single base away; this may be a read error. Lacking the conserved final phenylalanine or tryptophan, this CDR3 likely reflects a read error.

From the PCR reads, TCRdb called clonotypes with MiXCR, one entry per CDR3 protein. The data show 85,000 to 100,000 distinct CDR3 sequences, roughly 23% seen once. This CDR3 has 18 residues. Trimming took 0 bases from V and 1 from J; bases not matched to a gene: 8. The specimen was naive CD8+ T cells from blood, with Jurkat cell RNA spiked in. Subset specified: FACS-sorted CD8+CD4-CCR7+CD45RA+ naive T cells. The V call is TRBV5-3, the J call TRBJ2-3; 10 nucleotides match TRBD2. TRBV5-3 is reported as an ORF; its role is uncertain. This TCR derives from a human donor in good health. Some libraries in this study had Jurkat cell RNA spiked in. CDR3 nucleotide sequence: TGTGCCAGAAGCTTGGCGGGGGTAGCGGGAGGACGCACAGATACGCAGTATCTT. It yields the protein CARSLAGVAGGRTDTQYL.